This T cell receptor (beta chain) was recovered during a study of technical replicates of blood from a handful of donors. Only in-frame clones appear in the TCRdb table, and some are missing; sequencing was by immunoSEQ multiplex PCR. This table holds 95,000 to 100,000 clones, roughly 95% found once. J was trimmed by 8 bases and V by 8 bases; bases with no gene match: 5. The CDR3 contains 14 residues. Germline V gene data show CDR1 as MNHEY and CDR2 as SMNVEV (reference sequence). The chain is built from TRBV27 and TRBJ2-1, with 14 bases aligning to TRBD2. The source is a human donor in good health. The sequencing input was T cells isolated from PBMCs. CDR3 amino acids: CASWGTSGSDEQFF. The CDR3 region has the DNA TGTGCCAGCTGGGGGACTAGCGGGAGTGATGAGCAGTTCTTC.